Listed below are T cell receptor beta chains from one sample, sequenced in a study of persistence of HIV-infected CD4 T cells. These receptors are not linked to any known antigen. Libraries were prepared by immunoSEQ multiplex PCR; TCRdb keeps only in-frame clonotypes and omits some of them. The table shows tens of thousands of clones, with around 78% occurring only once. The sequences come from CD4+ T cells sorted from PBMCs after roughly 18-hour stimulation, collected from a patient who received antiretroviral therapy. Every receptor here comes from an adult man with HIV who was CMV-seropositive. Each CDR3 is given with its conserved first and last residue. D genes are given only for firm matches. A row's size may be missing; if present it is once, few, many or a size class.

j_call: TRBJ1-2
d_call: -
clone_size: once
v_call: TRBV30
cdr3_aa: CAWISGGGFYGYTF
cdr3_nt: TGTGCCTGGATCTCCGGTGGGGGCTTTTATGGCTACACCTTC

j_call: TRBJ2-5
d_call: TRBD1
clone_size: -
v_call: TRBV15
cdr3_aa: CATSSPRQGAWETQYF
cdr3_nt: TGTGCCACCAGCAGCCCTCGACAGGGGGCTTGGGAGACCCAGTACTTC

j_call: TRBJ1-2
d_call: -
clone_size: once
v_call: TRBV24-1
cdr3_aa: CATSDTTAHYF
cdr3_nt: TGTGCCACCAGTGACACGACGGCGCACTACTTC

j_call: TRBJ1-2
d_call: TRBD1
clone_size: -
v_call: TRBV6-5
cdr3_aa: CATSSTGPVYGYTF
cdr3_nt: TGTGCCACCTCCTCGACAGGGCCGGTATATGGCTACACCTTC

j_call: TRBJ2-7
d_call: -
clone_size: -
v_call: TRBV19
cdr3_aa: CASSIDQGAYEQYF
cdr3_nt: TGTGCCAGTAGTATAGATCAAGGGGCCTACGAGCAGTACTTC

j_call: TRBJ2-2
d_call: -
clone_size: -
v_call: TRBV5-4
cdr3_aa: CASSSGPGTRNTGELFF
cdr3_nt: TGTGCCAGCAGCTCGGGTCCCGGGACCAGGAACACCGGGGAGCTGTTTTTT

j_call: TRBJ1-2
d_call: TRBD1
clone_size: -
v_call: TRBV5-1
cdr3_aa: CASSSSRDRGNYGYTF
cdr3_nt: TGCGCCAGCAGCTCGTCCCGGGACAGGGGAAACTATGGCTACACCTTC

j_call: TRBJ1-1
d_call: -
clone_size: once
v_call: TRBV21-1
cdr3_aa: CASSKGILDSFMNTEAFF
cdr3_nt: TGTGCCAGCAGCAAGGGGATTTTGGACTCATTCATGAACACTGAAGCTTTCTTT

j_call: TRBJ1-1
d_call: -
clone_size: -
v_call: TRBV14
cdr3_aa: CASSPRMDLNTEAFF
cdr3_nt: TGTGCCAGCAGCCCACGTATGGACTTGAACACTGAAGCTTTCTTT

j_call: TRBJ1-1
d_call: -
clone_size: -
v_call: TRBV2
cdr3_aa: CASKEQEAFF
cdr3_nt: TGTGCCAGCAAAGAACAGGAAGCTTTCTTT

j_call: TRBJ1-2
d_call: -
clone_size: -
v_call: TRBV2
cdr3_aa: CASSPDIAGYTF
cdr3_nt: TGTGCCAGCAGTCCCGACATCGCTGGCTACACCTTC

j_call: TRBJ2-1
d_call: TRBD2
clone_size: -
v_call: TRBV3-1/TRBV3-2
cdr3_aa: CASSQLVPGLAGARYNEQFF
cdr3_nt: TGTGCCAGCAGCCAACTTGTCCCGGGACTAGCGGGGGCCCGCTACAATGAGCAGTTCTTC

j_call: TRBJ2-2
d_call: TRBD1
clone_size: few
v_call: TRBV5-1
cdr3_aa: CASSLGQGSTGELFF
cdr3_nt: TGCGCCAGCAGCTTAGGACAGGGGAGCACCGGGGAGCTGTTTTTT

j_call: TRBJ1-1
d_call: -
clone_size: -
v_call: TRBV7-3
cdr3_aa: CASSSPGLGTEAFF
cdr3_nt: TGTGCCAGCAGCTCTCCGGGGCTTGGGACTGAAGCTTTCTTT

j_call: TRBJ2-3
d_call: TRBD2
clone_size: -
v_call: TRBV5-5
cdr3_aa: CASSLTSGGMDTQYF
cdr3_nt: TGTGCCAGCAGCTTGACTAGCGGGGGCATGGATACGCAGTATTTT

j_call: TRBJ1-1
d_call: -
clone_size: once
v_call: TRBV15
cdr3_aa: CAARALNTEAFF
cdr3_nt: TGTGCCGCCAGAGCCTTGAACACTGAAGCTTTCTTT

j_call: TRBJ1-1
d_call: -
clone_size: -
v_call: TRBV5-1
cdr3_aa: CASSLLAASQNTEAFF
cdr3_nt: TGCGCCAGCAGCTTGTTGGCTGCAAGCCAGAACACTGAAGCTTTCTTT

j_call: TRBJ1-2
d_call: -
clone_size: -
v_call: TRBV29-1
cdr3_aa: CSARSPMGDGYTF
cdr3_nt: TGCAGCGCCCGCAGCCCGATGGGTGATGGCTACACCTTC

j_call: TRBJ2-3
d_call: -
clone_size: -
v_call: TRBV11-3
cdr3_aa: CASSYGGGGRTDTQYF
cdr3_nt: TGTGCCAGCAGCTATGGCGGCGGGGGCCGAACAGATACGCAGTATTTT

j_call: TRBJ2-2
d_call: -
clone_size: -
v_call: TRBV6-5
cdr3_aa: CASSYSSRERTGELFF
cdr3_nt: TGTGCCAGCAGTTACTCGAGCAGGGAAAGGACCGGGGAGCTGTTTTTT

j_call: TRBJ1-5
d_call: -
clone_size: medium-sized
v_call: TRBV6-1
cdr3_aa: CASSDYTSGTSNQPQHF
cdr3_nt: TGTGCCAGCAGTGACTACACCTCCGGGACCAGCAATCAGCCCCAGCATTTT

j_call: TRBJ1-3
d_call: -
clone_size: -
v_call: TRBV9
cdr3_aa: CASSVDTWGNTIYF
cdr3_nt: TGTGCCAGCAGCGTAGACACGTGGGGAAACACCATATATTTT

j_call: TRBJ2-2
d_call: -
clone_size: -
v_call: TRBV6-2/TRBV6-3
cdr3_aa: CASSYDGPNTGELFF
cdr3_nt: TGTGCCAGCAGTTACGACGGACCGAACACCGGGGAGCTGTTTTTT

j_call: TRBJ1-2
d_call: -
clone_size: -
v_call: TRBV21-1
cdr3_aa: CASSKDRAGRVFHYGYTF
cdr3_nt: TGTGCCAGCAGCAAAGATCGGGCAGGGAGGGTGTTTCACTATGGCTACACCTTC

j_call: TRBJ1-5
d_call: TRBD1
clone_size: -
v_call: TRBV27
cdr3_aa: CASSFVWDRDFNQPQHF
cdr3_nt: TGTGCCAGCAGTTTTGTCTGGGACAGGGATTTTAATCAGCCCCAGCATTTT

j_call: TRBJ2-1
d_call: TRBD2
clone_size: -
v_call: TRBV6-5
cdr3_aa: CASSRTTSGSGEQFF
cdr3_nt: TGTGCCAGCAGCCGAACAACTAGCGGGAGTGGTGAGCAGTTCTTC

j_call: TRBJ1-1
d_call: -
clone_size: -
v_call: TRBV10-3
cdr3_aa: CAMRSTVNTEAFF
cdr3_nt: TGTGCCATGCGGTCGACAGTTAACACTGAAGCTTTCTTT

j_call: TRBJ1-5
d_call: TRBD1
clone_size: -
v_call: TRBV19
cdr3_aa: CASERTGYSNQPQHF
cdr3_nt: TGTGCCAGTGAGAGGACAGGGTATAGCAATCAGCCCCAGCATTTT

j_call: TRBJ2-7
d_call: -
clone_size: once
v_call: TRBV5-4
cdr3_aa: CASSLARRSYEQYF
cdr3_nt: TGTGCCAGCAGCTTGGCACGCCGGTCCTACGAGCAGTACTTC

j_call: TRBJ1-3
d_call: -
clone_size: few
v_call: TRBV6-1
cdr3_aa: CASSESRNTIYF
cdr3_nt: TGTGCCAGCAGTGAATCACGAAACACCATATATTTT

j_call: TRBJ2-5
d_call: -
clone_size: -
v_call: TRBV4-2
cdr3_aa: CASSPRQQETQYF
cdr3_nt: TGTGCCAGCAGCCCCAGACAGCAAGAGACCCAGTACTTC

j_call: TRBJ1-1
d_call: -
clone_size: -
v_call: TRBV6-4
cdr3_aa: CASSDSSRAFF
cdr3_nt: TGTGCCAGCAGTGACTCATCCCGGGCTTTCTTT

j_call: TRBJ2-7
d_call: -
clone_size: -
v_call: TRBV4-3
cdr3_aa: CASSPQRGWSYEQYF
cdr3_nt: TGCGCCAGCAGCCCCCAAAGGGGATGGTCCTACGAGCAGTACTTC

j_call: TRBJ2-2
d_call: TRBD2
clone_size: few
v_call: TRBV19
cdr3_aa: CASSSPGGKTGELFF
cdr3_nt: TGTGCCAGTAGTAGTCCGGGAGGAAAGACCGGGGAGCTGTTTTTT

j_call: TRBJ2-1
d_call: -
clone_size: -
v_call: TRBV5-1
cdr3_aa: CASSLGALDEQFF
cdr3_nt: TGCGCCAGCAGCTTGGGGGCTTTGGATGAGCAGTTCTTC

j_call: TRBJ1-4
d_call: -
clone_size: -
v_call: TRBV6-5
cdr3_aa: CASSYAARVNEKLFF
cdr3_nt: TGTGCCAGCAGTTACGCGGCACGAGTTAATGAAAAACTGTTTTTT

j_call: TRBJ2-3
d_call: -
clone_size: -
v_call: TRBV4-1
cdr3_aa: CASSQGLGGGTDTQYF
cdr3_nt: TGCGCCAGCAGCCAGGGACTCGGGGGAGGCACAGATACGCAGTATTTT

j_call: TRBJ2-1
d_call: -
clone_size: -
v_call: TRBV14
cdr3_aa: CASSQDVLALYNEQFF
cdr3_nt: TGTGCCAGCAGCCAAGATGTGCTAGCGCTATACAATGAGCAGTTCTTC

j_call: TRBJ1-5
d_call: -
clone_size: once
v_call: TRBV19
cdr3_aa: CASSKGRNQPQHF
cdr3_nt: TGTGCCAGTAGTAAGGGGAGGAATCAGCCCCAGCATTTT

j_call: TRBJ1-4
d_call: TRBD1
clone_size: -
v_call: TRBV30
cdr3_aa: CAWSGQGAEKLFF
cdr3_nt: TGTGCCTGGTCCGGACAGGGGGCTGAAAAACTGTTTTTT

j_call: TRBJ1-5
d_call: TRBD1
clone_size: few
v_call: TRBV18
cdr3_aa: CASSTGTGGGNQPQHF
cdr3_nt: TGTGCCAGCTCAACTGGGACAGGGGGCGGTAATCAGCCCCAGCATTTT

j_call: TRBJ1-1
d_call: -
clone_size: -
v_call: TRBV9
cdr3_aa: CASSVVPENRNTEAFF
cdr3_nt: TGTGCCAGCAGCGTAGTACCGGAAAATAGGAACACTGAAGCTTTCTTT

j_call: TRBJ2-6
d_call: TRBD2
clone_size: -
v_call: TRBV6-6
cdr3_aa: CASSYQRGSGANVLTF
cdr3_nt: TGTGCCAGCAGTTACCAGCGGGGTTCTGGGGCCAACGTCCTGACTTTC

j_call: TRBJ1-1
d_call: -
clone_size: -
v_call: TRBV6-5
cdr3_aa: CASSYSAGDTEAFF
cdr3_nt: TGTGCCAGCAGTTACTCGGCAGGGGACACTGAAGCTTTCTTT

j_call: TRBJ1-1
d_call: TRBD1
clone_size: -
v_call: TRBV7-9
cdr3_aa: CASSPRQGSNTEAFF
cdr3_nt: TGTGCCAGCAGCCCTAGACAGGGTTCGAACACTGAAGCTTTCTTT